The present T cell receptor beta chain was sequenced within a study of blood T cell repertoires in COVID-19. Study-wide background: There were acute and convalescent COVID-19 samples, and they came from the United States, Italy and Spain.

The Seattle patients joined while their infection was active and were tracked longitudinally afterward. Sequencing was performed with immunoSEQ multiplex PCR; in TCRdb, only in-frame clones are kept and a portion is missing. Among about 370,000 clones, around 87% were seen once, and the ten largest hold over 9.5%. This clone was counted a few times. This clonotype was obtained from a woman aged 30 to 39 with COVID-19, enrolled during active disease. The sample consisted of peripheral blood.

CDR3 sequence: CATQGDGIPYNEQFF. In DNA, the CDR3 is TGTGCCACCCAGGGGGACGGAATCCCCTACAATGAGCAGTTCTTC. The chain uses TRBV24-1 and TRBJ2-1; 7 nucleotides agree with TRBD1. The germline gives CDR1 KGHDR, CDR2 SFDVKD. With V trimmed by 9 bases and J by 2 bases, 9 bases remained unmatched. The CDR3 length is 15 residues.